This T cell receptor beta chain stems from a study of regulatory T cells in long-lasting Graves disease. Noted time point: newly diagnosed GD, antithyroid drugs for less than 3 months. After RNA was extracted from PBMCs, the TCR library was made from it. This clonotype was seen ten or more times. Its antigen is not known. The CDR3 is made up of 17 amino acids. Trimming removed 1 base from V and 4 bases from J, with 17 bases in between. Germline-derived CDR1 and CDR2 are SGHTA and FQGNSA. Regarding the study as a whole: Preferential use of TRBV28, TRBJ1-2 and TRBJ2-5 was seen in persistent disease.

Assembly of TCR beta libraries relied on iRepertoire HTBI primers together with Arm-PCR of CDR3 regions. TCRdb re-derived calls from the multiplex PCR reads in MiXCR, one entry per CDR3 protein. The table records roughly 320,000 distinct CDR3 sequences, 16% of them present only once. The same sample was also used in a study of T cells in Graves' hyperthyroidism and ophthalmopathy.

The sequence was obtained from a middle-aged man with Graves disease. This chain connects TRBV7-2 to TRBJ2-1, with D tentatively TRBD1 (6 bases). The material was peripheral blood mononuclear cells (PBMCs), obtained at new diagnosis, from a patient treated with antithyroid drugs. CDR3 amino acids: CASSLGSGQLVYNEQFF. The CDR3 DNA follows: TGTGCCAGCAGCTTAGGTTCGGGACAACTTGTATACAATGAGCAGTTCTTC.